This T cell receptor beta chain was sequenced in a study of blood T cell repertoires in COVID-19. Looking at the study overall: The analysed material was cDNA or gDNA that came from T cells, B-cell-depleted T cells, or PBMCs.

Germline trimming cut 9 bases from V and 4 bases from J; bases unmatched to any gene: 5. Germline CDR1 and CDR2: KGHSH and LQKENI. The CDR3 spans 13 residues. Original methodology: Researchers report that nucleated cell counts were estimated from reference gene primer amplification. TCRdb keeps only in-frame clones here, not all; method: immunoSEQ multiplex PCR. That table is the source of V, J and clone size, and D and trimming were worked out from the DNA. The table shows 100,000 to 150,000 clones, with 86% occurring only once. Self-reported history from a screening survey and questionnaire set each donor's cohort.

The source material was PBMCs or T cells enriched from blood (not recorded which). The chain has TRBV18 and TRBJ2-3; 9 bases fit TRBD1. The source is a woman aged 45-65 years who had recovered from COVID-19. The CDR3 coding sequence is TGTGCCAGTCGACAGGGGGGTGCAGATACGCAGTATTTT. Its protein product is CASRQGGADTQYF.